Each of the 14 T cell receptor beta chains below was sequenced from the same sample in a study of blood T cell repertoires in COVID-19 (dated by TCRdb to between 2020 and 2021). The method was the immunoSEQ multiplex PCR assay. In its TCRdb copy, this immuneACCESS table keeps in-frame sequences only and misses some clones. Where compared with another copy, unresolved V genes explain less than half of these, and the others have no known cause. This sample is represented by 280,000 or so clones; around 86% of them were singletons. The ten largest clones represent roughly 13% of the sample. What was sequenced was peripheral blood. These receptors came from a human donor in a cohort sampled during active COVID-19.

CDR3 coding DNA: TGTGCCAGCAGCCGCGACGGAGGATCTATTGGCTACACCTTC. This gives the protein CASSRDGGSIGYTF. This sequence joins TRBV6-6 and TRBJ1-2, with D hard to call. Trimming pared 6 bases from V and 7 bases from J, leaving 18 bases between. CDR3 length: 14 amino acids. Germline CDR1 and CDR2: MNHNY and SVGAGI (reference sequence).

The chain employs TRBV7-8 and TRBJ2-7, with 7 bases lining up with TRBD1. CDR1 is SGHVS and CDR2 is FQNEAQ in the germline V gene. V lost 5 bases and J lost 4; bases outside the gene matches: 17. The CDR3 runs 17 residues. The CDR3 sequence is CASSPSKGTVEGYEQYF. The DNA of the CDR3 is TGTGCCAGCAGCCCAAGCAAAGGGACAGTAGAGGGTTACGAGCAGTACTTC.

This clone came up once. CDR3 bases: TGTGCCAGCAGCGAAACCCCCTACACAGATACGCAGTATTTT. It encodes CASSETPYTDTQYF. The J gene is TRBJ2-3, the V gene TRBV4-2; D is undetermined. Trimming took 5 bases from V and 2 from J, leaving 11 bases between them. CDR3 length: 14 residues. Germline CDR1 and CDR2: LGHNA and YNFKEQ.

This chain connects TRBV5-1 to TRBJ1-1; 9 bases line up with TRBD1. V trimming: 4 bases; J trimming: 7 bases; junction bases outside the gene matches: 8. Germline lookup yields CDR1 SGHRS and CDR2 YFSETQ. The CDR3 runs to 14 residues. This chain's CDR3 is CASSPRTGDYEAFF. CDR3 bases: TGCGCCAGCAGCCCACGGACAGGGGACTATGAAGCTTTCTTT.

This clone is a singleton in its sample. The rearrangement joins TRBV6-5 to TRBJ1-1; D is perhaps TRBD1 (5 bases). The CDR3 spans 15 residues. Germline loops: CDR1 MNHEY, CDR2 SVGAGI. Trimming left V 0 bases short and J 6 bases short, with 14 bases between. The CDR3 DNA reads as TGTGCCAGCAGTTACTCGGGGGGGTCCATCGCTGAAGCTTTCTTT. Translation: CASSYSGGSIAEAFF.

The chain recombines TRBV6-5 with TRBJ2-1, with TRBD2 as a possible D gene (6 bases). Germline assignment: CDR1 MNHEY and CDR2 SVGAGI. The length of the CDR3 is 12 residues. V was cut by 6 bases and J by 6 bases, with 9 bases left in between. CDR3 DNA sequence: TGTGCCAGCAGCCACGGGGGCAATGAGCAGTTCTTC. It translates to CASSHGGNEQFF.

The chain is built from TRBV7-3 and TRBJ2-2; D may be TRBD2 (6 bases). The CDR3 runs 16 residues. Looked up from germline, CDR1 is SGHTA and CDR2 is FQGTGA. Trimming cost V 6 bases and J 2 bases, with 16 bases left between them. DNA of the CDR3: TGTGCCAGCAGGGGGACCGGGACTGCCAACACCGGGGAGCTGTTTTTT. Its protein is CASRGTGTANTGELFF.

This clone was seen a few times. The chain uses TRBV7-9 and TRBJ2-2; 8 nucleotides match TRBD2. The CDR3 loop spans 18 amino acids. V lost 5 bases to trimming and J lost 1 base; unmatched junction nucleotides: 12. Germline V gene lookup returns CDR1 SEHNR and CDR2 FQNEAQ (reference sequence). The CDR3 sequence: CASSTGGRLPLNTGELFF. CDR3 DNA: TGTGCCAGCAGCACGGGAGGGAGGTTGCCTTTGAACACCGGGGAGCTGTTTTTT.

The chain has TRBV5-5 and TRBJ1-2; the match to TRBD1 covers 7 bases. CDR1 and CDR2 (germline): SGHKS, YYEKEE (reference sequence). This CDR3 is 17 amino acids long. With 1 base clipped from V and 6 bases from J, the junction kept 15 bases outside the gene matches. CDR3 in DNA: TGTGCCAGCAGCTTGAGGCCCGACAGGGCTCCAGTCGATGGCTACACCTTC. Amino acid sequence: CASSLRPDRAPVDGYTF.

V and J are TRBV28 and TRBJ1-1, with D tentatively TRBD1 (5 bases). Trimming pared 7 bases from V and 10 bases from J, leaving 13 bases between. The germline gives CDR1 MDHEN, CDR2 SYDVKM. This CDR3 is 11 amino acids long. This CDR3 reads CASTKDKIAFF. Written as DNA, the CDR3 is TGTGCCAGCACCAAGGACAAAATAGCTTTCTTT.

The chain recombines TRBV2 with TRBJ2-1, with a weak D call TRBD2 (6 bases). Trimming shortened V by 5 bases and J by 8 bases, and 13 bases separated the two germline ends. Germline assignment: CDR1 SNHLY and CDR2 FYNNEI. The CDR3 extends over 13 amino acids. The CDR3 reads CASSTLAEDEQFF. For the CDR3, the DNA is TGTGCCAGCAGTACCTTAGCGGAAGATGAGCAGTTCTTC.

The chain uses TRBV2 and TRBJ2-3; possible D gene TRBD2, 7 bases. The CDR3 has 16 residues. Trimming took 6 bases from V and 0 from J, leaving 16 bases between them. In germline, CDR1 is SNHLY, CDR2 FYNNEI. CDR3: CASSFQRGASTDTQYF. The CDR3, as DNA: TGTGCCAGCAGCTTTCAACGGGGGGCTAGCACAGATACGCAGTATTTT.

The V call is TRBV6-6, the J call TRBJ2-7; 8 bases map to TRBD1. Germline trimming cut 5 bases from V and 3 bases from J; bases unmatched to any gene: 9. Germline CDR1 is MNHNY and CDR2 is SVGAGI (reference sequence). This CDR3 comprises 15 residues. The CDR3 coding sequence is TGTGCCAGCAGTCCGCTCGGGACAGGAATCTACGAGCAGTACTTC. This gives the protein CASSPLGTGIYEQYF.

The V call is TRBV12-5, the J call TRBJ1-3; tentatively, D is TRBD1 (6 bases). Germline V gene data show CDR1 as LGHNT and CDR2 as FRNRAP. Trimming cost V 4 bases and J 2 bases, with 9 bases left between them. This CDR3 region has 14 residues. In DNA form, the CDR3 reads TGTGCTAGTGGTTCCTCAGGGGCTGGAAACACCATATATTTT. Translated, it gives CASGSSGAGNTIYF.